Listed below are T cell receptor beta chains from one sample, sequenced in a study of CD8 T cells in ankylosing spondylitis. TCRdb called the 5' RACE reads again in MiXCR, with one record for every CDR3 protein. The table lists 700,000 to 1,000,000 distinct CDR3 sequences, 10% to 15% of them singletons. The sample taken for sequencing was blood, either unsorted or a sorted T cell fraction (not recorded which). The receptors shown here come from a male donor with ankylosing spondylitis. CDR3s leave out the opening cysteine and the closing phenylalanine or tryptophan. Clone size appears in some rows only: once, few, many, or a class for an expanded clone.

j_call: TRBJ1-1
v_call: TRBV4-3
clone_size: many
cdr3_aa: ASSQMWDRRPNTEAF

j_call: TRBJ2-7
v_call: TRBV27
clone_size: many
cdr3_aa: ASIGTSGTSSGEQY

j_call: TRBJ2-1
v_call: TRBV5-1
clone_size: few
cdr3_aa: ASSRDRVYGNEQF

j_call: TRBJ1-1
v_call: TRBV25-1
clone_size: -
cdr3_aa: ASSEYPWAGTEAF

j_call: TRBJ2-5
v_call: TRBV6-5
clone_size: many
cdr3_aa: ASRLAGGRETQY

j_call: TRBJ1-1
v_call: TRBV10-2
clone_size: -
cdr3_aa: ASRGTGDWNTEAF

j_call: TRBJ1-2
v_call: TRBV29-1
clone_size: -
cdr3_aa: SVGQQVYGYT

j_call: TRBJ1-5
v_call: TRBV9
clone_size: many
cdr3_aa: ASSPTSAQPQH

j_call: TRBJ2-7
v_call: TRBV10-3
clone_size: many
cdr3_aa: AISGQTGGSYEQY

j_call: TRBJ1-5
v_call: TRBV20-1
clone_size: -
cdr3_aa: SARDQLSTNQPQH

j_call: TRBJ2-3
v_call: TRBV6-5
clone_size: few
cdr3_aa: ASSYSWVGTDTQY

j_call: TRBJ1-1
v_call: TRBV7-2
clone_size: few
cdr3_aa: ASSSHRGRTEAF

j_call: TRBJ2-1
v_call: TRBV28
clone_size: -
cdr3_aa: ASSSPGQGANEQF

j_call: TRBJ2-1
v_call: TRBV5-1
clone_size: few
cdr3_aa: ASSMGAAYNEQF

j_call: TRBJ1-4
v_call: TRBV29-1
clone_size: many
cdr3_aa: SVGVGNEKLF

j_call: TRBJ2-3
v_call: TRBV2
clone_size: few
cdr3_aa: ASSSDREGTDTQY

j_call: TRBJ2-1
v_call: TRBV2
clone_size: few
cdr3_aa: ASKPQGNEQF

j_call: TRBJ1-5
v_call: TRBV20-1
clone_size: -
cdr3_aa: SASNAGLNQPQH

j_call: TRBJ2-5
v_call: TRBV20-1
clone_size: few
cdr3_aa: SAIAGRWQETQY

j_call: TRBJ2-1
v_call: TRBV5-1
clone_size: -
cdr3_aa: ASSSLTEEQF

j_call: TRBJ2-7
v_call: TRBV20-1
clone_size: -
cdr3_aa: SAGGQGTSYEQY

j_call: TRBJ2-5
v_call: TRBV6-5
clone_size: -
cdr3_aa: ASSYSPGGIETQY

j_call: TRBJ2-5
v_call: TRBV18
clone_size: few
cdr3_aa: ASSLNVDKQETQY

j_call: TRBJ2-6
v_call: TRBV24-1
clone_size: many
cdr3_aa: ATSDIQGATGANVLT

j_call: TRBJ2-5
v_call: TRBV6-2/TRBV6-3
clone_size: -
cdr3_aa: ASTTQGRETQY

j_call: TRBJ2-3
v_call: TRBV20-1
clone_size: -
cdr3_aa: SGSSGSGSDTQY

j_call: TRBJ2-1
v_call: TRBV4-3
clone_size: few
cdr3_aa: ASSQVFQRGYNEQF

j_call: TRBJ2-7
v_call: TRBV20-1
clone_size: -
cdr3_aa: SAPQGGGRQY

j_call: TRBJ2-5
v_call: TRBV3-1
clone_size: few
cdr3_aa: ASCLGPQETQY

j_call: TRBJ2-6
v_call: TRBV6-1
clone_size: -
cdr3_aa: ASSEFGTGANVLT

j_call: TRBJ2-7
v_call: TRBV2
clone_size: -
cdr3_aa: ASSEGLNAYEQY

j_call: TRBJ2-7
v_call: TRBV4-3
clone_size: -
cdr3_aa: ASSQDSSRYEQY

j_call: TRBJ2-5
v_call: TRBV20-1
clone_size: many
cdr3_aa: SARTSGDPQETQY